This T cell receptor (beta chain) was obtained from a study of lymphopenia after photon versus proton radiotherapy. Study-level points and caveats: Survival link was tested only in deceased patients; proton benefit remains a possibility. After lymphocyte nadir, photon-treated repertoires showed oligoclonal expansion, especially CD8+ Temra.

Points on this clone: Its cognate antigen is unknown.

The V end lost 0 bases, the J end lost 4 bases, and 15 bases lay between the germline ends. Germline CDR1 reads GTSNPN; CDR2 reads SVGIG (reference sequence). The CDR3 totals 15 residues. The assay was immunoSEQ multiplex PCR, and TCRdb's table has in-frame clones only and misses some. Seen here are around 160,000 clones, roughly nine tenths observed once, and the top ten hold approximately 4.8%. The sequence was collected from a man in his forties or fifties with gastric cancer. The chain combines TRBV30 with TRBJ2-5, with D perhaps being TRBD1 or TRBD2 (5 bases each). The sample consisted of peripheral blood, taken from a patient treated with photon-based radiotherapy. CDR3 amino acids: CAWSVTTGGGETQYF. The CDR3 DNA sequence: TGTGCCTGGAGTGTAACTACAGGAGGTGGAGAGACCCAGTACTTC.